This T cell receptor (beta chain) was recovered during a study of cytomegalovirus exposure and HLA in healthy donors. General study results and limits: The likely origin of a cluster of highly shared sequence variants was a sequencing artifact.

The CDR3 contains 15 residues. V lost 9 bases and J lost 6; bases outside the gene matches: 13. Germline V gives CDR1 MDHEN, CDR2 SYDVKM. A remark on this clone: Its target is not known.

PCR was performed using 60 Vbeta and 13 Jbeta primers. Sequencing was performed with immunoSEQ multiplex PCR; in TCRdb, only in-frame clones are kept and a portion is missing. This sample has about 270,000 clones, with roughly 70% found just once. The source of this sequence is a female donor in good health and CMV-seronegative. Sequenced input: PBMCs. The chain joins TRBV28 to TRBJ2-2; 7 bases fit TRBD1. The CDR3, as DNA: TGTGCCAGTATGCAGGAAGGGGGCAGGTCCGGGGAGCTGTTTTTT. This translates into CASMQEGGRSGELFF.